Presented here are 2 T cell receptor beta chains from one specimen sequenced in a study of blood T cell repertoires in COVID-19. Method: immunoSEQ multiplex PCR; TCRdb's copy keeps in-frame clones and lacks some. The sample lists about 300,000 clones, around 86% seen once, with 1.7% in the top ten. Input material: PBMCs or T cells enriched from blood (not recorded which). The receptors stem from a woman aged 35 to 49 who had recovered from COVID-19.

The chain combines TRBV3-1 (or the pseudogene TRBV3-2) with TRBJ2-7; 10 bases align to TRBD2. Germline V gene data show CDR1 as LGHDT and CDR2 as YNNKEL (reference sequence). The CDR3 contains 13 residues. Trimming removed 4 bases from V and 9 bases from J; junction bases left unmatched: 6. CDR3 residues: CASSPQREGVQYF. The CDR3 region has the DNA TGTGCCAGCAGCCCCCAGCGGGAGGGCGTGCAGTACTTC.

Here the CDR3 reads CASSYSNTEAFF. In DNA, the CDR3 is TGTGCCAGCAGCTACAGCAACACTGAAGCTTTCTTT. The J gene is TRBJ1-1, the V gene TRBV7-9; no definite D call. The CDR3 has 12 residues. The germline V gene encodes CDR1 SEHNR and CDR2 FQNEAQ (reference sequence). Trimming took 4 bases from V and 2 from J, leaving 5 bases between them.